The rows below give T cell receptor beta chains drawn from one sample of a study of regulatory T cells in long-lasting Graves disease. TCRdb re-called the multiplex PCR reads with MiXCR, one entry per CDR3 protein. The table records approximately 560,000 distinct CDR3 sequences, roughly a sixth of them present only once. These same data were also listed under a study on T cells in Graves' hyperthyroidism and ophthalmopathy.

This specimen was peripheral blood mononuclear cells (PBMCs), taken at new diagnosis, from a patient treated with antithyroid drugs. The origin of the receptors is a man between 18 and 35 years old with Graves disease. CDR3s include the opening cysteine and the closing phenylalanine or tryptophan. A D gene is named only where the DNA matches it firmly. Clone size is stated in some rows and not others, as once, few, many or a class when expanded.

length,D,J,V,size,DNA,CDR3
17,TRBD1,TRBJ2-5,TRBV3-1,many,TGTGCCAGCAGCCCCCCCCGGGACAGGGACTTCCAAGAGACCCAGTACTTC,CASSPPRDRDFQETQYF
14,-,TRBJ1-5,TRBV27,-,TGTGCCAGCAAGGAGCAGGGTTTAAATCAGCCCCAGCATTTT,CASKEQGLNQPQHF
15,-,TRBJ2-3,TRBV19,many,TGTGCCAGTACCGACAGGTCGAGGGGCACAGATACGCAGTATTTT,CASTDRSRGTDTQYF
16,TRBD2,TRBJ2-7,TRBV27,-,TGTGCCAGCACTCCATGGGGGGGGGGGGGAATCCACGAGCAGTACTTC,CASTPWGGGGIHEQYF
15,-,TRBJ2-1,TRBV20-1,-,TGCAGTGCTAGACTCCAGGGGCGGGACTACAATGAGCAGTTCTTC,CSARLQGRDYNEQFF
22,TRBD2,TRBJ2-2,TRBV19,-,TGTGCCAGTAGTATCCGGCCGGGACAGTCCCTTCCAGCGGGAGGTAACACCGGGGAGCTGTTTTTT,CASSIRPGQSLPAGGNTGELFF
13,-,TRBJ2-2,TRBV20-1,many,TGCAGTGCTAGTGGTGTAGCGGTCGGGGAGCTGTTTTTT,CSASGVAVGELFF
20,TRBD2,TRBJ2-3,TRBV13,many,TGTGCCAGCAGCTTAGGAGTATGGGCTAGCGGGCGTGATAGCACAGATACGCAGTATTTT,CASSLGVWASGRDSTDTQYF
15,-,TRBJ2-7,TRBV13,many,TGTGCCAGCAGCTCCGCCGGTGGGGTTCCCTACGAGCAGTACTTC,CASSSAGGVPYEQYF
15,-,TRBJ1-5,TRBV19,-,TGTGCCAGTAGTATACCGAGGGGGAACAATCAGCCCCAGCATTTT,CASSIPRGNNQPQHF
15,TRBD1,TRBJ2-1,TRBV19,-,TGTGCCAGTAGTATAGTGGGACAGAGTTACAATGAGCAGTTCTTC,CASSIVGQSYNEQFF
14,TRBD1,TRBJ2-7,TRBV27,many,TGTGCCAGCAGTCCGGGACAGCTAGCCGGCGAGCAGTACTTC,CASSPGQLAGEQYF
18,TRBD2,TRBJ2-7,TRBV5-1,-,TGCGCCAGCAGCTTTCGGGGGATTACTAGCGGGAGGGCCGTCGAGCAGTACTTC,CASSFRGITSGRAVEQYF
13,TRBD1,TRBJ1-4,TRBV27,-,TGTGCCAGCAGGAGGACAGGGCTTGAAAAACTGTTTTTT,CASRRTGLEKLFF
13,-,TRBJ2-7,TRBV5-4,-,TGTGCCAGCAGCCCTCAAGTCTCCTACGAGCAGTACTTC,CASSPQVSYEQYF
16,-,TRBJ1-6,TRBV4-1,-,TGCGCCAGCAGCCGTGACGGGAGCTCCTATAATTCACCCCTCCACTTT,CASSRDGSSYNSPLHF
16,-,TRBJ1-2,TRBV7-9,many,TGTGCCAGCAGCTTAGCCCCAGGGTCGGGCCACTATGGCTACACCTTC,CASSLAPGSGHYGYTF
14,TRBD2,TRBJ2-5,TRBV28,many,TGTGCCAGCAGCCGACTAGCGGGGAAAGAGACCCAGTACTTC,CASSRLAGKETQYF
14,-,TRBJ1-2,TRBV7-8,many,TGTGCCAGCAGCTTAGAGGGCGGGGTGTGGGGCTACACCTTC,CASSLEGGVWGYTF
16,-,TRBJ1-4,TRBV10-3,-,TGTGCCATCAGTGAGCCGGGATCCTCTGGTGGGGAAAAACTGTTTTTT,CAISEPGSSGGEKLFF
13,-,TRBJ1-5,TRBV27,-,TGTGCCAGCAGTCCCCGGCGGGAACAGCCCCAGCATTTT,CASSPRREQPQHF
14,TRBD2,TRBJ2-1,TRBV29-1,few,TGCAGCGTTGGTGGGACTAGCTCCTACAATGAGCAGTTCTTC,CSVGGTSSYNEQFF
15,-,TRBJ2-7,TRBV20-1,many,TGCAGTGCTAGCGCTTTCGGTAGTTTCTCCTACGAGCAGTACTTC,CSASAFGSFSYEQYF
16,TRBD2,TRBJ2-7,TRBV7-8,few,TGTGCCAGCAGCCCTCAGGGTAGCGGGCCTACGAGAGAGCAGTACTTC,CASSPQGSGPTREQYF
14,-,TRBJ2-3,TRBV20-1,many,TGCAGTGCTAGAGATCCGGCAGGCACAGATACGCAGTATTTT,CSARDPAGTDTQYF
14,TRBD1,TRBJ2-3,TRBV7-9,few,TGTGCCAGCAGCTCCGACAGGGATCAAGATACGCAGTATTTT,CASSSDRDQDTQYF
12,-,TRBJ2-5,TRBV27,-,TGTGCCAGCAGTTTACTGGGGGAGGCCCAGTACTTC,CASSLLGEAQYF
14,-,TRBJ1-1,TRBV6-2/TRBV6-3,-,TGTGCCAGCAGTTACCAACGACGGCAGCCTGAAGCTTTCTTT,CASSYQRRQPEAFF
17,TRBD1,TRBJ1-2,TRBV19,-,TGTGCCAGTAGTATCGCACAGGGGCGAGTAGGCATCTATGGCTACACCTTC,CASSIAQGRVGIYGYTF
15,TRBD2,TRBJ2-7,TRBV28,few,TGTGCCAGCAGTTTATATCCGGGACTAGCGGACGAGCAGTACTTC,CASSLYPGLADEQYF
13,-,TRBJ2-5,TRBV20-1,-,TGCAGTGCTAGAGAACCGACGTTAGAGACCCAGTACTTC,CSAREPTLETQYF
14,TRBD2,TRBJ2-7,TRBV30,few,TGTGCCTGGAGTTCAGGACTAGCGGGAGGTGAGCAGTACTTC,CAWSSGLAGGEQYF
15,TRBD2,TRBJ2-1,TRBV27,-,TGTGCCAGCAGTTTAGGTAGCGGGGTATACAATGAGCAGTTCTTC,CASSLGSGVYNEQFF
16,-,TRBJ2-1,TRBV11-3,once,TGTGCCAGCAGCTTGCTACGGGACGCCCAATACAATGAGCAGTTCTTC,CASSLLRDAQYNEQFF
15,-,TRBJ1-5,TRBV4-1,-,TGCGCCAGCAGCCAAGAGGGACAAAGCAATCAGCCCCAGCATTTT,CASSQEGQSNQPQHF
14,-,TRBJ1-2,TRBV27,many,TGTGCCAGCAGTTTAGGCCCAGCAAACTATGGCTACACCTTC,CASSLGPANYGYTF
14,TRBD1,TRBJ1-1,TRBV16,few,TGTGCCAGCAGTCAACAGGGGATTTACACTGAAGCTTTCTTT,CASSQQGIYTEAFF
13,-,TRBJ2-7,TRBV11-2,few,TGTGCCAGCAGCTTGGAACTAGTCTACGAGCAGTACTTC,CASSLELVYEQYF
14,-,TRBJ2-7,TRBV29-1,-,TGCAGCGTGACCGGTGGACTAACGGCCTACGAGCAGTACTTC,CSVTGGLTAYEQYF
13,TRBD1,TRBJ2-1,TRBV2,few,TGTGCCAAGGGACAGGGGGACTACAATGAGCAGTTCTTC,CAKGQGDYNEQFF
12,TRBD1,TRBJ2-1,TRBV29-1,many,TGCAGCGAAGGACAGGGTTACAATGAGCAGTTCTTC,CSEGQGYNEQFF
16,-,TRBJ2-2,TRBV12-5,few,TGTGCTAGTGGTTTGCCCTCCGGGACGGACACCGGGGAGCTGTTTTTT,CASGLPSGTDTGELFF
15,-,TRBJ2-2,TRBV12-5,few,TGTGCTAGTGGTTTGGTTAGTCTAGGCTTGGGGGAGCTGTTTTTT,CASGLVSLGLGELFF